This T cell receptor beta chain was observed in a study of breast tumors, draining lymph nodes, adjacent tissues. Germline values: CDR1 SGHVS, CDR2 FQNEAQ. The CDR3 contains 15 residues. Trimming shortened V by 4 bases and J by 1 base, and 11 bases separated the two germline ends. Ten or more counts support this clonotype. TCRdb re-analysed the multiplex PCR reads in MiXCR, keeping a single row per CDR3 protein. The sample shows about 22,000 distinct CDR3 sequences, about 61% of them seen only once. The clonotype was recovered from a female donor with breast cancer. Some clones in this sample may be carry-over from other donors' samples. The gene calls are TRBV7-8 and TRBJ2-4; D is perhaps TRBD2 (6 bases). The sequencing input was tumor-adjacent breast tissue. Written as DNA, the CDR3 is TGTGCCAGCAGCTCGGGGGACTTCGCCAAAAACATTCAGTACTTC. The encoded protein is CASSSGDFAKNIQYF.